This entry lists 18 T cell receptor beta chains sequenced from one sample in a study of OX40 agonist ivuxolimab in advanced cancers. The data were produced by immunoSEQ multiplex PCR, yet TCRdb's version contains in-frame clones alone and is incomplete. The sample has about 79,000 clones, around 94% seen once. Material: CD4+ or CD8+ T cells sorted from blood, obtained in a trial of the OX40 agonist ivuxolimab. These receptors came from an adult with an advanced solid tumor such as melanoma, head and neck, liver or kidney cancer.

This clone was observed a few times. The rearrangement links TRBV19 to TRBJ1-6; D remains ambiguous. This CDR3 comprises 11 residues. Trimming removed 4 bases at V and 15 bases at J, with 10 bases between. Germline-derived CDR1 and CDR2 are LNHDA and SQIVND (reference sequence). The DNA for the CDR3 is TGTGCCAGTAGTAATCACGATATCCTCCACTTT. It encodes CASSNHDILHF.

The chain joins TRBV6-5 to TRBJ1-6, with TRBD1 matching 10 bases. Germline V CDR1 and CDR2: MNHEY, SVGAGI. Losses at the gene ends were 1 base for V and 7 bases for J; bases not matched to a gene: 1. CDR3 size: 15 residues. CDR3 nucleotides: TGTGCCAGCAGTTACTTGGGACAGGGGAATTCACCCCTCCACTTT. It encodes CASSYLGQGNSPLHF.

V usage is TRBV29-1 and J usage is TRBJ2-1; maybe TRBD2 (5 bases). V was trimmed by 2 bases and J by 4 bases, leaving 12 bases between them. The CDR3 consists of 14 residues. Per the germline V gene, CDR1 is SQVTM and CDR2 is ANQGSEA. The DNA for the CDR3 is TGCAGCGTTGAACGACTAATACAATACAATGAGCAGTTCTTC. Its protein product is CSVERLIQYNEQFF.

The rearrangement joins TRBV7-9 to TRBJ2-5; no definite D call. The CDR3 sequence is 14 residues long. V was shortened by 5 bases and J by 5 bases, with 15 bases between the two germline ends. In germline, CDR1 is SEHNR, CDR2 FQNEAQ (reference sequence). DNA of the CDR3: TGTGCCAGCAGCGGCCGAGGTGGCGAGGAGACCCAGTACTTC. It specifies CASSGRGGEETQYF.

V gene TRBV29-1 combines with J gene TRBJ2-5; perhaps D is TRBD1 or TRBD2 (6 bases each). V lost 6 bases and J lost 3, with 11 bases in between. Germline values: CDR1 SQVTM, CDR2 ANQGSEA. CDR3 length: 12 residues. CDR3 sequence (DNA): TGCAGCGTACGAAGGGGGGAAGAGACCCAGTACTTC. This gives the protein CSVRRGEETQYF.

The J gene is TRBJ2-7, the V gene TRBV28; D is possibly TRBD2 (5 bases). The CDR3 contains 14 residues. Germline CDR1 MDHEN, CDR2 SYDVKM. V was trimmed by 2 bases and J by 5 bases, leaving 13 bases between them. CDR3 in DNA: TGTGCCAGCAGTTTAGAACTAGTAAGCCACGAGCAGTACTTC. This sequence encodes CASSLELVSHEQYF.

The rearrangement joins TRBV28 to TRBJ1-5, with D hard to call. The CDR3 spans 15 residues. V was trimmed by 3 bases and J by 2 bases, leaving 11 bases between them. Germline CDR1 MDHEN, CDR2 SYDVKM. CDR3 bases: TGTGCCAGCAGTTTCGGAGGGATTGGCAATCAGCCCCAGCATTTT. Residues: CASSFGGIGNQPQHF.

This clone was detected only once. The chain couples TRBV27 to TRBJ2-3; TRBD2 aligns across 14 bases. After removal of 6 bases from V and 5 bases from J, the junction contained 4 bases not matched to a gene. Per germline, CDR1 MNHEY and CDR2 SMNVEV (reference sequence). The CDR3 totals 15 residues. The CDR3 sequence is CASSLTSGGVDTQYF. The CDR3 coding sequence is TGTGCCAGCAGCTTGACTAGCGGGGGGGTAGATACGCAGTATTTT.

The chain couples TRBV19 to TRBJ2-3; TRBD1 matches at 7 bases. Looked up from germline, CDR1 is LNHDA and CDR2 is SQIVND (reference sequence). The V and J ends lost 8 bases and 2 bases, in that order; junction bases with no gene match: 10. The CDR3 is 15 amino acids. CDR3 protein: CASQTGTEDTDTQYF. The CDR3 DNA reads TGTGCCAGTCAAACCGGGACAGAAGACACAGATACGCAGTATTTT.

This chain uses TRBV5-5 with TRBJ1-4; 8 bases map to TRBD1. Germline V gene data show CDR1 as SGHKS and CDR2 as YYEKEE (reference sequence). After removal of 0 bases from V and 6 bases from J, the junction contained 1 base not matched to a gene. The CDR3 runs 14 residues. CDR3 in amino acids: CASSLGQGYEKLFF. CDR3 nucleotides: TGTGCCAGCAGCTTGGGACAGGGGTATGAAAAACTGTTTTTT. Combining the CDR3 with reference TRBV5-5 and TRBJ1-4 gives the whole variable domain DAGVTQSPTHLIKTRGQQVTLRCSPISGHKSVSWYQQVLGQGPQFIFQYYEKEERGRGNFPDRFSARQFPNYSSELNVNALLLGDSALYLCASSLGQGYEKLFFGSGTQLSVL.

The V and J genes are TRBV11-2 and TRBJ2-5; D call uncertain. Germline assignment: CDR1 SGHAT and CDR2 FQNNGV. There are 13 residues in the CDR3. V was clipped by 0 bases and J by 4 bases, with 6 bases between them. This CDR3 is CASSLEGVETQYF. The DNA of the CDR3 is TGTGCCAGCAGCTTAGAAGGTGTAGAGACCCAGTACTTC. Combining the CDR3 with reference TRBV11-2 and TRBJ2-5 gives the whole variable domain EAGVAQSPRYKIIEKRQSVAFWCNPISGHATLYWYQQILGQGPKLLIQFQNNGVVDDSQLPKDRFSAERLKGVDSTLKIQPAKLEDSAVYLCASSLEGVETQYFGPGTRLLVL.

The rearrangement joins TRBV5-1 to TRBJ2-7; possibly TRBD1 for D (5 bases). The CDR3 contains 14 residues. The V and J ends lost 3 bases and 0 bases respectively, with 10 bases between them. Per the germline V gene, CDR1 is SGHRS and CDR2 is YFSETQ. CDR3 nucleotides: TGCGCCAGCAGCTGGACCCAGGGCTCCTACGAGCAGTACTTC. Protein product: CASSWTQGSYEQYF.

In nucleotides, the CDR3 is TGTGCCAGCAGCGTGGAAACTAGCTGGGACGAGCAGTACTTC. It is translated as CASSVETSWDEQYF. This rearrangement joins TRBV9 to TRBJ2-7, with D possibly matching TRBD2 (6 bases). The germline V and J ends were trimmed by 2 bases and 5 bases, with 14 bases remaining between them. Germline V gene lookup returns CDR1 SGDLS and CDR2 YYNGEE. The CDR3 extends over 14 amino acids.

As regards this clone: In the same sample, other DNA sequences code for this CDR3. The chain carries TRBV23-1 and TRBJ1-2; no clear D gene. TRBV23-1 qualifies as an ORF whose function is uncertain. The V end was cut by 3 bases, the J end by 3 bases, with 11 bases between. This CDR3 comprises 14 residues. DNA of the CDR3: TGCGCCAGCAGTCAGGAGGAGGAGGACTATGGCTACACCTTC. This translates into CASSQEEEDYGYTF.

The chain combines TRBV10-1 with TRBJ2-3; TRBD1 matches 7 bases. Trimming removed 6 bases from V and 1 base from J; junction bases left unmatched: 1. This CDR3 contains 13 residues. Germline lookup yields CDR1 WNHNN and CDR2 SYGVQD (reference sequence). The CDR3 nucleotides are TGCGCCAGCAGGGGGACAGGCACAGATACGCAGTATTTT. Encoded protein: CASRGTGTDTQYF.

The chain recombines TRBV27 with TRBJ2-7; possibly TRBD1 or TRBD2 for D (6 bases each). Trimming shortened V by 6 bases and J by 3 bases, and 12 bases separated the two germline ends. Germline V gives CDR1 MNHEY, CDR2 SMNVEV (reference sequence). The length of the CDR3 is 13 residues. CDR3 amino acids: CASSPGASYEQYF. CDR3 DNA: TGTGCCAGCAGCCCGGGGGCTAGCTACGAGCAGTACTTC.

This chain joins TRBV5-4 and TRBJ2-1; 7 nucleotides agree with TRBD2. CDR1 and CDR2 (germline): SGHNT, YYREEE (reference sequence). Germline trimming cut 6 bases from V and 3 bases from J; bases unmatched to any gene: 12. The CDR3 sequence is 16 residues long. CDR3 bases: TGTGCCAGCACCCCCCCGGAGGGGACTAACTACAATGAGCAGTTCTTC. The encoded protein is CASTPPEGTNYNEQFF.

This chain links TRBV28 with TRBJ2-2; D unresolved. CDR3 length equals 16 residues. Germline values: CDR1 MDHEN, CDR2 SYDVKM. Deletions cut 5 bases from V and 4 bases from J, with 17 bases between. The CDR3 is CASSHHAVGITGELFF. The CDR3 DNA follows: TGTGCCAGCAGTCACCACGCGGTTGGGATCACCGGGGAGCTGTTTTTT.